This T cell receptor (beta chain) is drawn from a study of blood T cell repertoires in COVID-19. Study background: The United States, Italy and Spain supplied acute and convalescent COVID-19 samples. Sample material is recorded as cDNA or gDNA derived from T cells, B-cell-depleted T cells, or PBMCs.

V lost 6 bases and J 0 bases, leaving 8 bases between the germline ends. The CDR3 extends over 13 amino acids. As originally analysed: By means of reference gene primer amplification, nucleated cell counts were estimated. TCRdb keeps only in-frame clones here, not all; method: immunoSEQ multiplex PCR. V and J calls and clone size are as listed in that table; D and trimming were resolved from the DNA. The sample includes around 400,000 clones, around 90% seen only once; the top ten take 1% to 1.5%. The origin of this receptor is a man aged 40-49 years with acute or convalescent COVID-19. J is TRBJ1-1 and V is TRBV12-3 or TRBV12-4; no clear D gene. Sequenced sample: peripheral blood. CDR3 region: CASSPSLNTEAFF. The CDR3 DNA is TGTGCCAGCAGCCCGAGTTTGAACACTGAAGCTTTCTTT.